The present T cell receptor (beta chain) was sequenced within a study of T cells in localized non-small cell lung cancer. Study outcomes and limitations: Density of T cells in blood, when higher, went with longer overall survival. Because only a single region of the tumor was sequenced, heterogeneity remains possible. Uninvolved adjacent lung had more T cell clonality than any other tissue, topping tumor. Across samples, adjacent lung featured a median 57 of the top 100 tumor clones.

CDR1 SNHLY and CDR2 FYNNEI come from the germline V gene. The CDR3 is 12 amino acids. The V and J ends lost 9 bases and 4 bases respectively, with 10 bases between them. About this clone itself: Its target is unknown.

TCRdb's table, derived via immunoSEQ multiplex PCR, lists solely in-frame clones and lacks some. This sample has tens of thousands of clones, with approximately 86% found just once. The rearrangement uses TRBV2 and TRBJ1-3; D uncertain. The source is a man aged 40 to 75 with stage I squamous cell lung carcinoma. Source: peripheral blood, taken before any cancer treatment. CDR3 amino acids: CASRLAGNTIYF. The CDR3 coding sequence is TGTGCCAGTCGACTTGCCGGAAACACCATATATTTT.